The subject of this entry is one TCR beta chain. The data are from a study of cytomegalovirus exposure and HLA in healthy donors. Both 60 Vbeta primers and 13 Jbeta primers went into the PCR. Only in-frame clones appear in the TCRdb table, and some are missing; sequencing was by immunoSEQ multiplex PCR. Seen here are 100,000 to 150,000 clones, 80% observed once, and the top ten hold 1%. The CDR3 consists of 13 residues. Trimming stripped 5 bases from V and 8 bases from J, with 15 bases between. CDR1 GTSNPN and CDR2 SVGIG come from the germline V gene (reference sequence). The specimen was PBMCs. V gene TRBV30 combines with J gene TRBJ1-4; D gene uncertain. This receptor was identified in a middle-aged man in good health and CMV-seronegative. CDR3 coding DNA: TGTGCCTGGGTGAACACAGCGGGGGAAAAACTGTTTTTT. Its protein product is CAWVNTAGEKLFF.